The present entry profiles one T cell receptor (beta chain) with its context. Antigen unknown. Specified time point: week 23, last vaccination. The vaccine gave 300 ug of a 20-mer mutant IDH1 peptide subcutaneously per dose. The entry originates in a study of a mutant IDH1 vaccine in newly diagnosed glioma. The length of the CDR3 is 13 residues. Germline CDR1 and CDR2: SGHVS and FNYEAQ. The V end lost 5 bases, the J end lost 7 bases, and 12 bases lay between the germline ends. The assay was immunoSEQ multiplex PCR, and TCRdb's table has in-frame clones only and misses some. The data contain about 54,000 clones, around 87% of them singletons.

This chain joins TRBV7-6 and TRBJ1-3; D gene unclear. The sequences come from PBMCs, collected from a glioma patient whose treatment included an IDH1 peptide vaccine. The TCR comes from a man aged 40-49 years with glioma. In DNA, the CDR3 is TGTGCCAGCAGCCCCACAAGGGCGAACACCATATATTTT. The encoded protein is CASSPTRANTIYF.